This T cell receptor (beta chain) came from a study of identical twins. V was trimmed by 7 bases and J by 0 bases, leaving 22 bases between them. This CDR3 contains 18 residues. TCRdb reanalysed the 5' RACE reads using MiXCR and keeps one entry per CDR3 protein. The repertoire holds roughly 260,000 distinct CDR3 sequences, with more than 13% as singletons. This clonotype was picked up a small number of times. The V call is TRBV12-3 or TRBV12-4, the J call TRBJ2-1; no firm D call. This clonotype was obtained from a young woman in good health. The specimen was memory (CD45RO+) T cells sorted from blood. CDR3 sequence (DNA): TGTGCCAGCAAATCTTTGGATCCCAAACTGAGCTCCTACAATGAGCAGTTCTTC. Protein: CASKSLDPKLSSYNEQFF.